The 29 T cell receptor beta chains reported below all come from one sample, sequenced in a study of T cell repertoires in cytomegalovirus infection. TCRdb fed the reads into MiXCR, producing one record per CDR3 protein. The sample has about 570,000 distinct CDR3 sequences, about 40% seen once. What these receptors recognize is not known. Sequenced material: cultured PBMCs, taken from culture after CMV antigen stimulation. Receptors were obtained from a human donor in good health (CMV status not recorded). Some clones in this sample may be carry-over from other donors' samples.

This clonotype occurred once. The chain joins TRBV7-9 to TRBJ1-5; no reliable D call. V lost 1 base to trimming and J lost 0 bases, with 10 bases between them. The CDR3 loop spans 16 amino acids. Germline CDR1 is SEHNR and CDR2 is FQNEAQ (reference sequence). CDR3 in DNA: TGTGCCAGCAGCTTAGGACCGGGGAATAGCAATCAGCCCCAGCATTTT. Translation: CASSLGPGNSNQPQHF. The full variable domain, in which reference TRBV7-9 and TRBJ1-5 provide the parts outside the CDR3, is DTGVSQNPRHKITKRGQNVTFRCDPISEHNRLYWYRQTLGQGPEFLTYFQNEAQLEKSRLLSDRFSAERPKGSFSTLEIQRTEQGDSAMYLCASSLGPGNSNQPQHFGDGTRLSIL.

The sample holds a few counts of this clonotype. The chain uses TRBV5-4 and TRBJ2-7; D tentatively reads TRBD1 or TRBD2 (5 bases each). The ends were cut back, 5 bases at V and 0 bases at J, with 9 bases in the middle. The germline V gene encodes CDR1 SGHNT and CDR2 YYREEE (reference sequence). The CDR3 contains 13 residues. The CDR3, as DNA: TGTGCCAGCAGTTCCGGGACCTCCTACGAGCAGTACTTC. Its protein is CASSSGTSYEQYF.

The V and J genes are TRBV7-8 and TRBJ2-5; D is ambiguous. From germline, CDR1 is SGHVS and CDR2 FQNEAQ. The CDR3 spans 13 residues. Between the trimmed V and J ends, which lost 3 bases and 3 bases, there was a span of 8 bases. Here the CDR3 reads CASSLTLEETQYF. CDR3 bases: TGTGCCAGCAGCTTGACATTAGAAGAGACCCAGTACTTC.

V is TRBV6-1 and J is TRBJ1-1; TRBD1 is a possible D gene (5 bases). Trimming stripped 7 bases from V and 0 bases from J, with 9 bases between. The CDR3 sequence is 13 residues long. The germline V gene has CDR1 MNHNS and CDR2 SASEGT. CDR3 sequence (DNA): TGTGCCAGCACCAGGACACTGAACACTGAAGCTTTCTTT. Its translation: CASTRTLNTEAFF.

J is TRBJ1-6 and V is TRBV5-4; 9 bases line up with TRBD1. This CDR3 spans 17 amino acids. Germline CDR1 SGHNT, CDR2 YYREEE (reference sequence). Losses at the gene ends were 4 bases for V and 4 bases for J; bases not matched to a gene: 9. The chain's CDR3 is CASSLGQGRPYNSPLHF. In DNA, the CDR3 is TGTGCCAGCAGCCTAGGACAGGGGCGTCCTTATAATTCACCCCTCCACTTT. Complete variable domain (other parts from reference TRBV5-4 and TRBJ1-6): ETGVTQSPTHLIKTRGQQVTLRCSSQSGHNTVSWYQQALGQGPQFIFQYYREEENGRGNFPPRFSGLQFPNYSSELNVNALELDDSALYLCASSLGQGRPYNSPLHFGNGTRLTVT.

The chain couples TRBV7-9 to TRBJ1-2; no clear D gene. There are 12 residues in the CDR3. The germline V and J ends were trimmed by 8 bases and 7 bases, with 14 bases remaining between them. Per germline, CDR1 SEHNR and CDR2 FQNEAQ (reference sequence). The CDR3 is CASEGPMGGYTF. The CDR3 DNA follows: TGTGCCAGCGAAGGGCCAATGGGTGGCTACACCTTC.

For the CDR3, the DNA is TGTGCCAGCAGTCTCTCCATAGCGGGAGGAGAGGATGAGCAGTTCTTC. Its protein product is CASSLSIAGGEDEQFF. The chain joins TRBV11-3 to TRBJ2-1; 10 bases are shared with TRBD2. J was trimmed by 8 bases and V by 6 bases; bases with no gene match: 13. Germline V gene data show CDR1 as SGHNT and CDR2 as YENEEA. There are 16 residues in the CDR3.

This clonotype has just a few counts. CDR3 region: CASSGGRVSAGELFF. Written as DNA, the CDR3 is TGTGCCAGCAGTGGGGGCAGGGTATCGGCCGGGGAGCTGTTTTTT. The chain combines TRBV2 with TRBJ2-2; D is possibly TRBD1 (5 bases). V shed 4 bases and J shed 6 bases, with 15 bases lying between them. The CDR3 runs to 15 residues. Per germline, CDR1 SNHLY and CDR2 FYNNEI.

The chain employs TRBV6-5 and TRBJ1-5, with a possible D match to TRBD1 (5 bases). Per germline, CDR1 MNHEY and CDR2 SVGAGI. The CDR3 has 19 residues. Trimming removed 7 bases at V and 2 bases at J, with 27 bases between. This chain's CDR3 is CASIDLIPGREYRNQPQHF. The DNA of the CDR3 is TGTGCCAGCATAGATTTGATCCCGGGCAGGGAGTATCGCAATCAGCCCCAGCATTTT.

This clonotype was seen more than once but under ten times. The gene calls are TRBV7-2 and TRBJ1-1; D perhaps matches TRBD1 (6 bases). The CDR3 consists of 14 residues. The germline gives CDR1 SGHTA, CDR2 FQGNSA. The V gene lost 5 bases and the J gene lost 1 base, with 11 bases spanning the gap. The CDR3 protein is CASSTGTPNTEAFF. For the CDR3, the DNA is TGTGCCAGCAGCACCGGGACACCGAACACTGAAGCTTTCTTT.

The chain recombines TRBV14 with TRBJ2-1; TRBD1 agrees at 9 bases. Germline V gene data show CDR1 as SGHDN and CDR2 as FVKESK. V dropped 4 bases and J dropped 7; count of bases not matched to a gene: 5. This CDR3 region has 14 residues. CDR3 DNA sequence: TGTGCCAGCAGCCCCTGGACAGGGGCGAATGAGCAGTTCTTC. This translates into CASSPWTGANEQFF.

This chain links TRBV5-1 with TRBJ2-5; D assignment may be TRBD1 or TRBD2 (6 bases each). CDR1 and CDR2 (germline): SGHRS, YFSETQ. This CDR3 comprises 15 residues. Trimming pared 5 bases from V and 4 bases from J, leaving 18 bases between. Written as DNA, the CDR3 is TGCGCCAGCAGAGGTCGAGGGGGGCGGGGAGAGACCCAGTACTTC. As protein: CASRGRGGRGETQYF.

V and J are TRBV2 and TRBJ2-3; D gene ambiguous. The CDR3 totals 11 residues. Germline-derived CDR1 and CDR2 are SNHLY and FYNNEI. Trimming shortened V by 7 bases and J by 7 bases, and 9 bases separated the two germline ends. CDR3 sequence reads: CASIKQNTQYF. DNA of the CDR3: TGTGCCAGCATAAAGCAAAATACGCAGTATTTT. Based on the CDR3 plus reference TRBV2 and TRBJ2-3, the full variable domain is EPEVTQTPSHQVTQMGQEVILRCVPISNHLYFYWYRQILGQKVEFLVSFYNNEISEKSEIFDDQFSVERPDGSNFTLKIRSTKLEDSAMYFCASIKQNTQYFGPGTRLTVL.

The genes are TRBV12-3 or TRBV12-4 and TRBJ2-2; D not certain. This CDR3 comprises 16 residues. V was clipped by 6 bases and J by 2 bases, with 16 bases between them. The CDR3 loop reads CASRGGRNTNTGELFF. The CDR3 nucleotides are TGTGCCAGCAGGGGCGGCAGAAACACTAACACCGGGGAGCTGTTTTTT.

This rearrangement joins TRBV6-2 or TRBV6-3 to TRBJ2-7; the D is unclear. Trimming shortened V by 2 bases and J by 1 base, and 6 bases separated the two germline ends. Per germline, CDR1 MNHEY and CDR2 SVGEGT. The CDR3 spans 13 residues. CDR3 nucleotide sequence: TGTGCCAGCAGTTACGGGGTTTCCTACGAGCAGTACTTC. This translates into CASSYGVSYEQYF.

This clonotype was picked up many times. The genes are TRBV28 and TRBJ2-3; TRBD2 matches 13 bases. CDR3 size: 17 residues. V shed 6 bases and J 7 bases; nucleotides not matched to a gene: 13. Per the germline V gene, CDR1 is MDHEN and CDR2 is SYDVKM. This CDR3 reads CASSRTLAGGQVHTQYF. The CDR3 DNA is TGTGCCAGCAGCCGAACACTAGCGGGAGGGCAGGTCCATACGCAGTATTTT.

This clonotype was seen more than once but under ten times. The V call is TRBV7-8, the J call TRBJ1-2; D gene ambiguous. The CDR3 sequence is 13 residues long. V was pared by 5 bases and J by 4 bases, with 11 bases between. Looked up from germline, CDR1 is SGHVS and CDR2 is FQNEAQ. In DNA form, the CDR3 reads TGTGCCAGCAGCCCCTCTAACCCCTATGGCTACACCTTC. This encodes CASSPSNPYGYTF.

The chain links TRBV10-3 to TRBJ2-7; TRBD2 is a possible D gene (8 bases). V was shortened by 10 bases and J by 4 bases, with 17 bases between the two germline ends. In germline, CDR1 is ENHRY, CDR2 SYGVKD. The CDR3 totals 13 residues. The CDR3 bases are TGTGCCAGCGGGGGGCAGGGGGGGTACGAGCAGTACTTC. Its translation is CASGGQGGYEQYF.

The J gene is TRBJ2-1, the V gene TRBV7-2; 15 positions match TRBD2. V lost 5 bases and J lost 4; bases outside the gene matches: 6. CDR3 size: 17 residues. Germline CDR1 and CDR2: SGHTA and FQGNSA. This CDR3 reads CASSPRTSGGVYNEQFF. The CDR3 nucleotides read TGTGCCAGCAGCCCGCGGACTAGCGGGGGGGTATACAATGAGCAGTTCTTC.

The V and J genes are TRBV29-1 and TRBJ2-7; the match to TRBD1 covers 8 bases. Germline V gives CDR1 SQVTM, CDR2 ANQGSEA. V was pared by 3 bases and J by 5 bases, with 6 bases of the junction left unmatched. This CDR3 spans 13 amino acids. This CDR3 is CSVERQGMDEQYF. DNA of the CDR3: TGCAGCGTTGAGAGACAGGGGATGGACGAGCAGTACTTC.

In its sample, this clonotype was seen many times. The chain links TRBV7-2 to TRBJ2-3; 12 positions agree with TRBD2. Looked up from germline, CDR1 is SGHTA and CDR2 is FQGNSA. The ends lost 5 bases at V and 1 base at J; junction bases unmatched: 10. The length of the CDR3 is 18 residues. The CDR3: CASSALAGGRTGTDTQYF. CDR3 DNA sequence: TGTGCCAGCAGCGCACTAGCGGGAGGACGGACTGGCACAGATACGCAGTATTTT.

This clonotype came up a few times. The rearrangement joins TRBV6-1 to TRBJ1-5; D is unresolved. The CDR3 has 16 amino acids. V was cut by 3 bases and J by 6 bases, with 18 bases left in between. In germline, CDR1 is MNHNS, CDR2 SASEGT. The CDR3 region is CASSDSNLVRGQPQHF. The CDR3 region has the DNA TGTGCCAGCAGTGACTCAAACCTAGTCAGAGGTCAGCCCCAGCATTTT.

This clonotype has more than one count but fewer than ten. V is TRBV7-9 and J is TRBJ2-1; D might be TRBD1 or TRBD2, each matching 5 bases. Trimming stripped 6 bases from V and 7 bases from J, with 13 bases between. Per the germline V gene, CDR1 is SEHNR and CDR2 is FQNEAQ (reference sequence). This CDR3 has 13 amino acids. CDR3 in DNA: TGTGCCAGCAGGGGGGACGGTCCGAATGAGCAGTTCTTC. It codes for CASRGDGPNEQFF.

The CDR3 sequence: CASSDPRGGSSGELFF. Here the CDR3 DNA reads TGTGCCAGCAGCGACCCTCGGGGCGGGAGTTCCGGGGAGCTGTTTTTT. The rearrangement joins TRBV7-6 to TRBJ2-2, with 7 nucleotides matching TRBD2. Germline values: CDR1 SGHVS, CDR2 FNYEAQ. V shed 5 bases and J 6 bases; nucleotides not matched to a gene: 12. This CDR3 has 16 residues.

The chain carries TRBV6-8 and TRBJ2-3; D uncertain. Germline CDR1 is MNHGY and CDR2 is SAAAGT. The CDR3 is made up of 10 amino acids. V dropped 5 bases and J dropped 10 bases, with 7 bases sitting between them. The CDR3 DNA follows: TGTGCCAGCAGTCCCCTGTCGCAGTATTTT. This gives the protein CASSPLSQYF.

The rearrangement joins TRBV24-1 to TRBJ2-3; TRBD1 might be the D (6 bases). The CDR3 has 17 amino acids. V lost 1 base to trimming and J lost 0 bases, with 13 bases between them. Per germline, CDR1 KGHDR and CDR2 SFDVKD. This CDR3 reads CATSDFRTEPSTDTQYF. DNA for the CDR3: TGTGCCACCAGTGATTTCCGGACAGAACCCAGCACAGATACGCAGTATTTT.

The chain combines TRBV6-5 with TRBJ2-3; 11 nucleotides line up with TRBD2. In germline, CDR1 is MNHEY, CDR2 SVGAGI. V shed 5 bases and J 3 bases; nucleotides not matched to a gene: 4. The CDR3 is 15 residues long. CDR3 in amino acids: CASSVLAGETDTQYF. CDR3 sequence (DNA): TGTGCCAGCAGTGTACTAGCGGGAGAGACAGATACGCAGTATTTT.

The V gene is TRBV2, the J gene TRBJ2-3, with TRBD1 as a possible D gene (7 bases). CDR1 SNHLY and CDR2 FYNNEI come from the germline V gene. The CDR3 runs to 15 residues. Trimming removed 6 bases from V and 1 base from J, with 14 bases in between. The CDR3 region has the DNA TGTGCCAGCAGCAACAGGGGAGGAGGCACAGATACGCAGTATTTT. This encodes CASSNRGGGTDTQYF.

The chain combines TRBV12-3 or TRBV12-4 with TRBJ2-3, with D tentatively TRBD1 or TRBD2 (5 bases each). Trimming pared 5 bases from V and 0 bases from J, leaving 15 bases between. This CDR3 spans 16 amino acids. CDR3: CASSPWDRFSTDTQYF. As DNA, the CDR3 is TGTGCCAGCAGTCCGTGGGACCGATTTAGCACAGATACGCAGTATTTT.